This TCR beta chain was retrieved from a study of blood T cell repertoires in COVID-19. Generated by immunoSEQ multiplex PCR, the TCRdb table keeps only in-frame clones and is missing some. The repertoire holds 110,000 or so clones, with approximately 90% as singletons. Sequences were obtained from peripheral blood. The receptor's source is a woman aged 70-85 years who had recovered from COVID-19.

The CDR3 reads CASSVVPSGDNEQFF. CDR3 nucleotide sequence: TGTGCCAGCAGCGTAGTTCCTAGCGGGGACAATGAGCAGTTCTTC. The chain employs TRBV9 and TRBJ2-1; TRBD2 aligns across 9 bases. V lost 0 bases to trimming and J lost 5 bases; unmatched junction nucleotides: 3. CDR3 length equals 15 residues. Per the germline V gene, CDR1 is SGDLS and CDR2 is YYNGEE.